These T cell receptor beta chains were read from a single sample in a study of vaccination effects on CD4 cells after COVID-19. These receptors lack a known antigen. The protocol was immunoSEQ multiplex PCR, while the TCRdb copy is restricted to in-frame clones and leaves out a portion. The table has about 45,000 clones, roughly four fifths seen once. The sequencing used CD4+ T cells from PBMCs cultured with a peptide pool, collected before COVID-19 vaccination. The origin of the receptors is a human donor who had a prior SARS-CoV-2 infection. Each CDR3 is given with its conserved first and last residue. D genes are given only for firm matches. Size values are once, few and many counts, or a class for expanded clones, and some rows have none.

d_call	v_call	j_call	clone_size	cdr3_length	cdr3_aa	cdr3_nt
TRBD1	TRBV28	TRBJ2-2	-	15	CASSSRTGGGGELFF	TGTGCCAGCAGTTCAAGGACAGGGGGTGGCGGGGAGCTGTTTTTT
-	TRBV11-3	TRBJ2-7	-	15	CASSLRPESSYEQYF	TGTGCCAGCAGCTTAAGACCGGAGAGCTCCTACGAGCAGTACTTC
-	TRBV30	TRBJ2-2	-	15	CAWSVQGGAAGELFF	TGTGCCTGGAGTGTACAGGGGGGGGCCGCCGGGGAGCTGTTTTTT
TRBD1	TRBV3-1/TRBV3-2	TRBJ1-1	-	15	CASSQRGTGDTEAFF	TGTGCCAGCAGCCAGCGAGGGACAGGGGACACTGAAGCTTTCTTT
-	TRBV27	TRBJ2-2	few	16	CASRAGFAANTGELFF	TGTGCCAGCAGGGCAGGCTTTGCGGCGAACACCGGGGAGCTGTTTTTT
-	TRBV6-5	TRBJ2-7	-	13	CASSYDSFSEQYF	TGTGCCAGCAGCTATGACAGTTTCTCCGAGCAGTACTTC
-	TRBV18	TRBJ2-3	once	16	CASSLNWGQSTDTQYF	TGTGCCAGCTCACTGAATTGGGGACAAAGCACAGATACGCAGTATTTT
-	TRBV18	TRBJ1-3	-	15	CASSGSSSPGNTIYF	TGTGCCAGCTCAGGGTCGTCCTCCCCTGGAAACACCATATATTTT
-	TRBV7-9	TRBJ2-7	-	14	CASSFSGAPYEQYF	TGTGCCAGCAGCTTTTCGGGAGCCCCCTACGAGCAGTACTTC
TRBD1	TRBV30	TRBJ2-2	-	15	CAWSDGQGYTGELFF	TGTGCCTGGAGTGACGGACAGGGCTACACCGGGGAGCTGTTTTTT
TRBD1	TRBV29-1	TRBJ1-2	few	15	CSVHQAGTGRDGYTF	TGCAGCGTCCATCAAGCCGGGACAGGGAGAGATGGCTACACCTTC
-	TRBV21-1	TRBJ1-5	-	17	CASSERQYFLGNQPQHF	TGTGCCAGCAGCGAAAGACAGTATTTTCTGGGGAATCAGCCCCAGCATTTT
-	TRBV6-7	TRBJ1-1	-	16	CASSLPIPWGNPEAFF	TGTGCCAGCAGTCTACCCATTCCTTGGGGGAACCCTGAAGCTTTCTTT
TRBD1	TRBV9	TRBJ1-4	-	16	CASSDSAGTAGEKLFF	TGTGCCAGCAGCGACTCAGCCGGGACAGCGGGTGAAAAACTGTTTTTT
-	TRBV5-6	TRBJ1-1	-	15	CASSLGGLGNTEAFF	TGTGCCAGCAGCTTGGGGGGATTGGGGAACACTGAAGCTTTCTTT
-	TRBV13	TRBJ2-2	-	14	CASSLGLYTGELFF	TGTGCCAGCAGCTTAGGGCTGTACACCGGGGAGCTGTTTTTT
-	TRBV7-7	TRBJ2-1	-	15	CASSTTAITYNEQFF	TGTGCTAGCAGCACGACAGCGATCACCTACAATGAGCAGTTCTTC
TRBD2	TRBV4-1	TRBJ2-7	-	16	CASSLRTSGIPYEQYF	TGCGCCAGCAGCCTTCGGACTAGCGGGATCCCCTACGAGCAGTACTTC
-	TRBV23-1	TRBJ2-7	-	14	CASNSRLTSYEQYF	TGCGCCAGCAATAGTCGACTTACTTCCTACGAGCAGTACTTC
TRBD2	TRBV18	TRBJ2-2	few	16	CASSRKREPGTGELFF	TGTGCCAGCTCAAGAAAGCGGGAGCCGGGTACCGGGGAGCTGTTTTTT
-	TRBV15	TRBJ2-7	-	15	CATSRDRRTWYEQYF	TGTGCCACCAGCAGAGATCGAAGGACCTGGTACGAGCAGTACTTC
-	TRBV4-2	TRBJ2-7	-	14	CASSRGQGPYEQYF	TGTGCCAGCAGCCGGGGCCAGGGACCCTACGAGCAGTACTTC
-	TRBV6-1	TRBJ1-3	-	16	CASSEPGRGSGNTIYF	TGTGCCAGCAGTGAACCGGGGAGGGGCTCTGGAAACACCATATATTTT
TRBD1	TRBV7-2	TRBJ2-2	-	16	CASSYRQGANTGELFF	TGTGCCAGCAGCTATAGACAGGGGGCGAACACCGGGGAGCTGTTTTTT
TRBD1	TRBV5-4	TRBJ1-6	-	15	CASSLDRGIGSPLHF	TGTGCCAGCAGCTTAGACAGGGGTATCGGCTCACCCCTCCACTTT
-	TRBV27	TRBJ2-2	-	13	CASSLSPTGELFF	TGTGCCAGCAGTTTATCACCCACCGGGGAGCTGTTTTTT
-	TRBV6-5	TRBJ2-1	-	15	CASSSLGGNYNEQFF	TGTGCCAGCAGTTCCCTAGGCGGAAACTACAATGAGCAGTTCTTC
TRBD1	TRBV9	TRBJ2-7	-	18	CASSVGPPGQGYSYEQYF	TGTGCCAGCAGCGTAGGGCCCCCGGGACAGGGCTACTCCTACGAGCAGTACTTC
-	TRBV5-1	TRBJ2-3	-	18	CASQVGGLLDGASDTQYF	TGCGCCAGCCAAGTTGGGGGACTGCTAGATGGGGCAAGTGATACGCAGTATTTT
TRBD1	TRBV11-2	TRBJ2-3	-	15	CASSSGQLSTDTQYF	TGTGCCAGCAGCTCGGGACAGCTCAGCACAGATACGCAGTATTTT
-	TRBV11-2	TRBJ2-7	-	16	CASSLVRGTPLSEQYF	TGTGCCAGCAGCTTAGTTAGGGGGACCCCCCTCTCCGAGCAGTACTTC
TRBD1	TRBV7-2	TRBJ2-7	-	15	CASSLAGQGTYEQYF	TGTGCCAGCAGCTTAGCCGGACAGGGGACATACGAGCAGTACTTC
TRBD1	TRBV5-1	TRBJ2-7	-	17	CASSKDAGGPKIYEQYF	TGCGCCAGCAGCAAGGACGCAGGGGGACCAAAAATCTACGAGCAGTACTTC